The sequence of this T cell receptor beta chain was determined in a study of T cell responses to AZD1222 COVID-19 vaccine. Study-wide context: Combined were second doses at about 4 or about 12 weeks.

Here immunoSEQ multiplex PCR was the method, and the copy in TCRdb shows in-frame clones only, minus some. The table has 85,000 to 130,000 clones, roughly nine tenths seen once. The CDR3 length is 13 residues. V was trimmed by 3 bases and J by 7 bases, leaving 7 bases between them. CDR1 LNHNV and CDR2 YYDKDF come from the germline V gene (reference sequence). Study-level findings and limits: Nearly half of spike-specific TCRs reportedly target variant regions that are unmutated in the B.1.351 and B.1.1.7 variants.

In regard to this clone: As yet, its antigen is unknown.

The rearrangement links TRBV15 to TRBJ1-6, with unresolved D. The sample in question was peripheral blood, obtained on day 0 of AZD1222 vaccination. This clonotype originated in an adult in good health. This CDR3 reads CATSRGRNSPLHF. DNA for the CDR3: TGTGCCACCAGCAGGGGAAGGAATTCACCCCTCCACTTT.